These T cell receptor beta chains were read from a single sample in a study of T-cell reconstitution after alpha-beta-depleted transplantation in children. TCRdb re-analysed the PCR reads in MiXCR, keeping a single row per CDR3 protein. Here the sample spans 200,000 to 300,000 distinct CDR3 sequences, over 20% being singletons. The source was PBMCs, collected before TCRalphabeta/CD19-depleted stem cell transplant. The source of these receptors is a girl aged 2-10 years with Fanconi anemia, due to receive a stem cell transplant. Both conserved end residues are trimmed from each CDR3.

CDR3 length	V gene	J gene	CDR3 protein
13	TRBV20-1	TRBJ2-3	SATVGSWGTDTQY
11	TRBV6-1	TRBJ2-7	ASRTTAGYEQY
11	TRBV7-9	TRBJ2-7	ASSLEAGNEQY
13	TRBV7-2	TRBJ1-6	ASSWRGGDNSPLH
10	TRBV29-1	TRBJ2-7	SARDGVYEQY
14	TRBV6-5	TRBJ2-1	ASSFSPGQGYNEQF
13	TRBV11-2	TRBJ2-3	ASSLSSPVADTQY
14	TRBV7-8	TRBJ2-3	ASSFWGGPSTDTQY
11	TRBV20-1	TRBJ2-1	SAPRDGYNEQF
12	TRBV10-3	TRBJ2-1	AIALAGAYNEQF
12	TRBV9	TRBJ2-1	ASSSRTGLNEQF
15	TRBV12-3/TRBV12-4	TRBJ1-5	ASSLVGRSFYNQPQH
9	TRBV6-2/TRBV6-3	TRBJ2-5	ASKAGPTQY
11	TRBV13	TRBJ2-7	AMGPGFLCEQY
11	TRBV30	TRBJ1-4	ALNRGGNEKLF
11	TRBV6-5	TRBJ2-5	ASVGAGGETQY
9	TRBV20-1	TRBJ2-7	SAREVLVQY
11	TRBV29-1	TRBJ2-2	SALGLAGGELF
11	TRBV18	TRBJ2-7	ASSRGPTYEQY
11	TRBV10-3	TRBJ2-7	AISDLGGSEQY
13	TRBV29-1	TRBJ2-1	SAFRGASWINEQF
11	TRBV20-1	TRBJ1-1	SAFGQLNTEAF
11	TRBV20-1	TRBJ2-1	SAPPWTGNEQF
11	TRBV10-3	TRBJ1-2	AISGNSVYGYT
10	TRBV12-3/TRBV12-4	TRBJ2-1	ASRTSYNEQF
13	TRBV7-9	TRBJ1-3	ASSLGGQGRNTIY
12	TRBV28	TRBJ2-1	ASSAPGTVDEQF
11	TRBV28	TRBJ1-2	ASSSGAGYGYT
9	TRBV29-1	TRBJ2-5	SVVMGETQY
13	TRBV7-3	TRBJ1-1	ASSLTTGKDTEAF
12	TRBV29-1	TRBJ2-5	SVEPVQYQETQY
16	TRBV12-3/TRBV12-4	TRBJ2-2	ASSLRTRLGRYTGELF
12	TRBV20-1	TRBJ1-4	SAIRGTATEKLF
11	TRBV29-1	TRBJ2-7	SVEKGLANEQY
20	TRBV6-4	TRBJ2-1	ASSDLNGSGLAGLSSYNEQF
14	TRBV29-1	TRBJ2-7	SVEDPTGAGYYEQY
12	TRBV4-2	TRBJ2-4	ASSQGFRENIQY
12	TRBV20-1	TRBJ2-5	SARGDSLQETQY
11	TRBV29-1	TRBJ1-2	SVDPGWNYGYT
11	TRBV7-9	TRBJ1-2	ASSLADPYGYT
13	TRBV18	TRBJ2-1	ASSPWTSGRDEQF
12	TRBV20-1	TRBJ2-3	SALTSGRTDTQY